The 8 T cell receptor beta chains below all came from one sample that was sequenced in a study of cytomegalovirus exposure and HLA in healthy donors. 13 Jbeta primers and 60 Vbeta primers were used for the PCR. Libraries were prepared by immunoSEQ multiplex PCR; TCRdb keeps only in-frame clonotypes and omits some of them. This table holds roughly 180,000 clones, approximately 80% found once. The sequencing input was PBMCs. These receptors were obtained from a female donor in good health and CMV-seronegative.

The genes are TRBV9 and TRBJ2-3; 15 bases line up with TRBD2. Germline V CDR1 and CDR2: SGDLS, YYNGEE. The CDR3 loop spans 17 amino acids. V lost 6 bases to trimming and J lost 1 base; unmatched junction nucleotides: 6. The CDR3 DNA reads TGTGCCAGCACAGGGGGACTAGCGGGGGGCGGCACAGATACGCAGTATTTT. Protein: CASTGGLAGGGTDTQYF.

CDR3 sequence reads: CASSPSPGQISGANVLTF. In DNA, the CDR3 is TGTGCCAGCTCACCATCACCGGGACAGATCTCTGGGGCCAACGTCCTGACTTTC. The chain is built from TRBV18 and TRBJ2-6, with TRBD1 matching 7 bases. Germline CDR1 and CDR2: KGHSH and LQKENI. This CDR3 region has 18 residues. V lost 2 bases, J lost 0 bases, and 7 bases stayed unmatched. The variable domain in full, with the rest retrieved from reference TRBV18 and TRBJ2-6, is NAGVMQNPRHLVRRRGQEARLRCSPMKGHSHVYWYRQLPEEGLKFMVYLQKENIIDESGMPKERFSAEFPKEGPSILRIQQVVRGDSAAYFCASSPSPGQISGANVLTFGAGSRLTVL.

The chain has TRBV19 and TRBJ2-7; D might be TRBD2 (5 bases). Trimming left V 9 bases short and J 2 bases short, with 17 bases between. The germline gives CDR1 LNHDA, CDR2 SQIVND (reference sequence). The CDR3 has 14 residues. The CDR3 loop reads CASGETGIAYEQYF. The CDR3 bases are TGTGCCAGCGGTGAAACGGGGATAGCCTACGAGCAGTACTTC.

The chain uses TRBV15 and TRBJ2-1, with 11 bases lining up with TRBD2. V dropped 0 bases and J dropped 15; count of bases not matched to a gene: 13. The CDR3 has 16 amino acids. CDR1 and CDR2 from the germline V gene are LNHNV and YYDKDF (reference sequence). CDR3 DNA sequence: TGTGCCACCAGCAGAGATAGCCCCAAACTAGCGGGAGTCCCGTTCTTC. Translated: CATSRDSPKLAGVPFF.

V is TRBV7-6 and J is TRBJ2-1, with TRBD2 matching over 8 bases. Trimming cost V 2 bases and J 4 bases; bases outside gene matches: 19. The CDR3 covers 20 residues. The germline gives CDR1 SGHVS, CDR2 FNYEAQ. CDR3 sequence: CASSLPSLPGGRKTYNEQFF. The CDR3 bases are TGTGCCAGCAGCTTACCCTCCTTGCCAGGCGGGAGGAAAACGTACAATGAGCAGTTCTTC.

Points on this clone: The same CDR3 arises from other DNA sequences in this sample as well. V usage is TRBV9 and J usage is TRBJ1-5; D unresolved. V was trimmed by 0 bases and J by 4 bases, leaving 11 bases between them. CDR1 and CDR2 from the germline V gene are SGDLS and YYNGEE. CDR3 length: 15 residues. The CDR3 bases are TGTGCCAGCAGCGTAGGCGGGATAGGAAATCAGCCCCAGCATTTT. Protein: CASSVGGIGNQPQHF. The full variable domain, rest sourced from reference TRBV9 and TRBJ1-5, is DSGVTQTPKHLITATGQRVTLRCSPRSGDLSVYWYQQSLDQGLQFLIQYYNGEERAKGNILERFSAQQFPDLHSELNLSSLELGDSALYFCASSVGGIGNQPQHFGDGTRLSIL.

In regard to this clone: This sample includes further DNA sequences coding for the same CDR3. The chain uses TRBV5-1 and TRBJ2-7; 8 bases match TRBD1. This CDR3 has 14 amino acids. Trimming at V came to 5 bases and at J to 3 bases, leaving 7 bases not matched to a gene. Germline CDR1 SGHRS, CDR2 YFSETQ. CDR3 in DNA: TGCGCCAGCAGTCCGTTAGGACAGGGCTACGAGCAGTACTTC. Protein product: CASSPLGQGYEQYF.

The chain uses TRBV19 and TRBJ1-5; 7 nucleotides match TRBD1. Per the germline V gene, CDR1 is LNHDA and CDR2 is SQIVND (reference sequence). CDR3 length: 15 residues. After removal of 5 bases from V and 5 bases from J, the junction contained 9 bases not matched to a gene. The CDR3: CASSFKTGWDQPQHF. The CDR3 bases are TGTGCCAGTAGTTTCAAGACAGGGTGGGATCAGCCCCAGCATTTT.